This TCR beta chain was identified during a study of T cell responses to AZD1222 COVID-19 vaccine (TCRdb year 2021). At the level of the whole study: TCR sequencing covered over 230 trial participants: 200 to 220 given two doses of AZD1222 and 26 given two doses of MenACWY control vaccine. Trial participants were enrolled by age into 18-55, 56-69 and 70-plus year subgroups, with roughly 150, 30 and 60 TCR-sequenced participants respectively.

The CDR3 goes from the cysteine to the phenylalanine over 14 residues. Left in the record is the CDR3 DNA by itself, 42 bases read in frame from the first base. The junction carries 9 bases between V and J, which are trimmed by 0 bases and 4 bases respectively. The germline V gene (reference sequence) sets CDR1 to PRHDT and CDR2 to FYEKMQ. The table lists this clone with a count of one. The antigen it recognizes is unknown. Base qualities are not at hand, and no much larger clone is one base apart. The CDR3 regions of human TCRbeta chains were analyzed by immunosequencing. The authors' pipeline ran thus. TCRs in the repertoires were matched against a reference library of SARS-CoV-2-specific TCRs that had been generated with the MIRA antigen-specificity platform. Breadth meant the fraction of unique TCRs that were SARS-CoV-2-associated, whereas depth meant the fraction of total T cells that were SARS-CoV-2-associated. Using the MIRA data, each spike-specific TCR was mapped to the spike region that the TCR reacts to and placed in a CD4 or CD8 class. Log10-transformed breadth and depth values were compared by one-way ANOVA with Sidak's multiple comparisons tests. TCRdb took this table from immuneACCESS and kept in-frame rearrangements with V and J called. Such tables lack part of the clones; where checked against another copy, unresolved V genes explain under half of the gap, and the rest is unexplained. V, J and clone size reflect that table, while D and trimming were determined from the DNA. For this sample the table gives 70,000 to 95,000 clones, of which around 90% were detected only once. The biggest ten clones account for under 14% of the sample.

In the paper's terms, the time point label means: about 28 days (+/-7) after the second vaccine dose. AZD1222 recipients with second doses at about 4 weeks or about 12 weeks were pooled, because spike-specific TCR depth and breadth did not differ between schedules. Samples from vaccinated people were obtained from the UK trials COV001 and COV002, which included a single-blind randomized controlled phase 2/3 trial of AZD1222 (ChAdOx1 nCoV-19) in healthy adults. For TCRbeta chain sequencing, PBMC samples were collected from trial participants at day 0 and at day 28 after the second dose. Findings and caveats that apply to the study as a whole: Nearly half of unique spike-specific TCRs reportedly recognized epitopes outside regions mutated in the B.1.351 and B.1.1.7 variants. Vaccine-associated CD4 TCRs spanned the whole spike protein, with dominant responses in regions 160-218 and 743-854. Participants were mostly white British, with more females than males. The authors suggested clonal diversity may have been underestimated. Because no samples from the day 14 peak response were available, repertoires could be characterized only after the peak T cell response. Conclusions about previously exposed vaccinees are limited because only six or seven AZD1222 recipients were SARS-CoV-2 seropositive at baseline. A significant rise in spike-specific TCR breadth and depth was observed after two AZD1222 doses relative to day 0 and relative to MenACWY recipients. In the small 56-69-year group, the increase in depth fell short of significance, most likely because of low power.

Sample: peripheral blood, taken 28 days after the second AZD1222 dose. This clonotype was obtained from an adult who received the AZD1222 COVID-19 vaccine. The V gene is TRBV13 and the J gene is TRBJ1-2; the D gene is possibly TRBD1, with 6 bases matching. At the DNA level, the sequence is TGTGCCAGCAGCTTAGGTACAGGGCCCTATGGCTACACCTTC. This gives the protein CASSLGTGPYGYTF.